This TCR beta chain derives from a study of CD8+ T cells in alopecia areata. Treatment specified: oral pan-JAK inhibitor, 5-10 mg twice daily. Lesional scalp tissue (obtained by punch biopsy) and peripheral blood were collected from alopecia areata patients. CDR3 length: 14 amino acids. Trimming cost V 3 bases and J 3 bases; bases outside gene matches: 5. Germline CDR1 reads SGDLS; CDR2 reads YYNGEE. RNA was isolated and reverse transcribed to cDNA, the sequencing template. The table came from immunoSEQ multiplex PCR; TCRdb's copy has only in-frame clones and leaves some out. The sample has around 200,000 clones; roughly three fifths are singletons.

The clonotype was recovered from a human donor with alopecia areata. Specimen: CD8+ T cells sorted from blood, collected at week 24, from a patient treated with tofacitinib. This rearrangement joins TRBV9 to TRBJ2-7; the match to TRBD1 covers 8 bases. The CDR3, as DNA: TGTGCCAGCAGCGGAACAGGGGGAAGCTACGAGCAGTACTTC. As protein: CASSGTGGSYEQYF.